This T cell receptor beta chain was profiled in a study of blood T cell repertoires in COVID-19. Study information: PBMCs, B-cell-depleted T cells, or T cells provided the cDNA or gDNA that made up the material.

Sequenced by immunoSEQ multiplex PCR; TCRdb stores in-frame clones only, minus some. In the table there are about 96,000 clones, approximately 84% of which are singletons. The germline CDR1 and CDR2 sequences are SGHKS and YYEKEE (reference sequence). The CDR3 has 15 amino acids. The ends were cut back, 1 base at V and 5 bases at J, with 15 bases in the middle. This rearrangement joins TRBV5-5 to TRBJ1-1; D perhaps matches TRBD1 (5 bases). Sequenced sample: peripheral blood. This clonotype was sampled from a woman in her sixties with acute or convalescent COVID-19. CDR3 bases: TGTGCCAGCAGCTTGCAGCAGGGAAGATCGACTGAAGCTTTCTTT. Translating gives CASSLQQGRSTEAFF.